This TCR beta chain was captured in a study of cytomegalovirus exposure and HLA in healthy donors. Turning to the study itself: The roughly 130 validation repertoires used the same platform as the roughly 610 first-cohort repertoires, a later analysis reported. Study observations and caveats: Researchers counted around 180 TCR beta chains as cytomegalovirus-associated. Three CMV-associated chains were confirmed in vitro to be specific for CMV antigens. A classifier reportedly called cytomegalovirus status with high sensitivity and specificity.

Some clones are missing from TCRdb's copy, which holds only in-frame ones; the method was immunoSEQ multiplex PCR. The table records roughly 350,000 clones, just over 85% of them present only once. The trim removed 4 bases at V and 0 bases at J, leaving 12 bases unmatched. The germline CDR1 and CDR2 sequences are SGHDT and YYEEEE. This CDR3 contains 18 residues. About this clone itself: Its specificity is unknown.

Sequenced sample: PBMCs. The chain uses TRBV5-6 and TRBJ1-3; 8 nucleotides match TRBD1. The sequence was obtained from a woman younger than 30 in good health and CMV-seronegative. The CDR3 spells CASSTWTGLGSSGNTIYF. The CDR3 region has the DNA TGTGCCAGCAGCACATGGACAGGGTTAGGCTCCTCTGGAAACACCATATATTTT.